The TCR beta chain under discussion was sequenced for a study of blood T cells in healthy people across ages. With 6 bases clipped from V and 7 bases from J, the junction kept 8 bases outside the gene matches. Per germline, CDR1 MDHEN and CDR2 SYDVKM. The CDR3 covers 13 residues. Using a J-beta primer mix together with a sample-barcoded 5' primer, a second PCR was run for roughly 7 to 12 cycles. TCRdb passed the 5' RACE reads through MiXCR, listing each CDR3 protein once. The sample contains around 1,000,000 distinct CDR3 sequences, roughly 24% of which appear only once. The sample was also linked to a second study, of T cells of mothers and their children.

The TCR sequence derives from a girl aged 2-10 years in good health. The chain combines TRBV28 with TRBJ2-5; 7 bases are a match to TRBD1. Sequences were obtained from blood. CDR3 bases: TGTGCCAGCAGCGAACAGGGGTGGGCGACCCAGTACTTC. Translating it yields CASSEQGWATQYF.